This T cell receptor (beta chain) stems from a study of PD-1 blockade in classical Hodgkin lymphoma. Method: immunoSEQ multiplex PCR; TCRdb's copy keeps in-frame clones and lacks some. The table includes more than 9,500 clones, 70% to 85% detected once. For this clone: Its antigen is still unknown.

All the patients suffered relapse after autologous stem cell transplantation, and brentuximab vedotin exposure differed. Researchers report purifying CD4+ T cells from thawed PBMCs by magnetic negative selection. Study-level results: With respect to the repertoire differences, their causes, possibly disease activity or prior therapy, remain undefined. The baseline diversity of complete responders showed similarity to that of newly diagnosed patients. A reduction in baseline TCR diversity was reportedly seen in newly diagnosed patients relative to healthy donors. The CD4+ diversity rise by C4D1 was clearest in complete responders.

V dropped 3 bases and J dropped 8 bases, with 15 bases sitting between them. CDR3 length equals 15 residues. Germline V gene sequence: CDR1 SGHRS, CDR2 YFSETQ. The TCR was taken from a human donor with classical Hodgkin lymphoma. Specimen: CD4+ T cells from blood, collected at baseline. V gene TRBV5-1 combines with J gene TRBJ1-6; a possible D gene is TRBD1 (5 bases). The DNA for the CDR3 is TGCGCCAGCAGCTCGTTCAGGGCCGACTATTCACCCCTCCACTTT. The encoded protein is CASSSFRADYSPLHF.